This note documents a single TCR beta chain sequence. In this sample, this clone turned up a few times. There is no known antigen for this receptor. Qualities for individual bases were not recorded, and no much larger clone is one base off. Its CDR3 holds 18 amino acids, cysteine through phenylalanine. Only CDR3 DNA remains: 54 bases, in frame from the first base. Via the germline V gene, CDR1 is SGHRS and CDR2 YFSETQ. Trimming takes 4 bases off V and 4 bases off J; junction bases not matched to a gene: 18. Each collaborating institution followed its own protocols to collect whole blood in K2EDTA tubes. For TCRbeta analysis, collaborator samples were shipped as frozen whole blood, as isolated PBMCs, or as DNA extracted from either sample type. TCRbeta CDR3 regions were amplified from genomic DNA by means of the immunoSEQ Assay, a bias-controlled multiplex PCR. Per the authors' processing: The number of nucleated cells in each sample was estimated from the amplification of reference gene primers within the assay. Sequence reads were collapsed and filtered to measure the absolute abundance of every unique TCRbeta CDR3 rearrangement. Productive Simpson clonality was computed per sample as the square root of Simpson's diversity index over productive rearrangements. TCRdb took over this immuneACCESS table, retaining in-frame rearrangements with V and J assigned. Such tables are incomplete; in checked studies, under half of the missing clones stem from an unresolved V gene, and the remainder is unexplained. V and J calls and clone size are copied from that table; D and trimming were computed from the DNA. For this sample there are around 270,000 clones; about 89% appear just once. In total, the top ten clones hold about 4.6% of the sample.

The sample is drawn from a study of blood T cell repertoires in COVID-19 (dated by TCRdb to 2018 to 2020). Describing the broader study: Collaborator samples came from the United States, Italy and Spain and covered acute and convalescent phases of COVID-19. The material from the prospective study consisted of cDNA or gDNA derived from T cells, B-cell-depleted T cells, or PBMCs. HLA class I and class II types, where available, came from metadata supplied by the sample provider rather than from assay-based typing. The samples were drawn from two sources: the first 160 participants of the ongoing ImmuneRACE study, and 1,200 or so subjects contributed by 6 global collaborators. Subjects who had been exposed to COVID-19, were actively infected with it, or had recovered from it provided the deeply sampled blood TCRbeta repertoires that made up the dataset. The repertoires were made available in a free public database intended to serve as a resource for research on the immune response to SARS-CoV-2. The sample metadata nearly always contained a de-identified subject ID, COVID-19 status, age in years and sex. Results the study describes overall, beyond this receptor: The quantity of clinical and demographic metadata differed by source and by participant and was supplied without curation.

Sequenced input: peripheral blood. Here the chain combines TRBV5-1 and TRBJ1-1; 8 middle bases align to TRBD1. The TCR originated in a man in his forties or fifties with acute or convalescent COVID-19. The nucleotide sequence is given as TGCGCCAGCAGCAGGACAGGGACGGCGGAAAACGGTGGCACTGAAGCTTTCTTT. It codes for CASSRTGTAENGGTEAFF.